This paragraph reports one TCR beta chain. Source study methods: The authors estimated nucleated cell counts from reference gene primer amplification. Measured with immunoSEQ multiplex PCR; TCRdb has only the in-frame clones, and not every one. The V and J calls and clone size come from that table; D and trimming were worked out from the DNA. The sample has fewer than 350,000 clones, approximately 83% seen once. The data are from a study of blood T cell repertoires in COVID-19. Turning to the study itself: Donors in the United States, Italy and Spain gave samples during acute or convalescent COVID-19. Sources were T cells, B-cell-depleted T cells, or PBMCs; the material itself was cDNA or gDNA.

The germline V and J ends were trimmed by 0 bases and 7 bases, with 21 bases remaining between them. Germline V gene sequence: CDR1 SQVTM, CDR2 ANQGSEA. CDR3 length: 16 residues. Sequenced input: peripheral blood. The source of this sequence is a young woman who had recovered from COVID-19. This sequence joins TRBV29-1 and TRBJ2-5; D remains unclear. As DNA, the CDR3 is TGCAGCGTTGAAGATCCCCGGAGAACCCCCTACGGGACCCAGTACTTC. Protein product: CSVEDPRRTPYGTQYF. Complete variable domain (other parts from reference TRBV29-1 and TRBJ2-5): SAVISQKPSRDICQRGTSLTIQCQVDSQVTMMFWYRQQPGQSLTLIATANQGSEATYESGFVIDKFPISRPNLTFSTLTVSNMSPEDSSIYLCSVEDPRRTPYGTQYFGPGTRLLVL.